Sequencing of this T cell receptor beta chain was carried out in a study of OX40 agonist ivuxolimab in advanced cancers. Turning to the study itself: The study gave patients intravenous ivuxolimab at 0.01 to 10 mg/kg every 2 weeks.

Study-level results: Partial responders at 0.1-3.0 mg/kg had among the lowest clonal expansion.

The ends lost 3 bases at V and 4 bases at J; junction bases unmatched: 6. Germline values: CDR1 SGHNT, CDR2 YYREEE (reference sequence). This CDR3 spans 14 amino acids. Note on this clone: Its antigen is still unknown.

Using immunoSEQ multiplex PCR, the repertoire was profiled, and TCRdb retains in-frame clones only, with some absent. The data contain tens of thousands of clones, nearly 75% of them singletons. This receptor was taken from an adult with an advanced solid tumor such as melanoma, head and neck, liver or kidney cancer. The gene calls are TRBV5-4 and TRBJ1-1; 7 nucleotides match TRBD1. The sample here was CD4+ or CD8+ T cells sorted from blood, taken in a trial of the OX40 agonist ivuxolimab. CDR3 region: CASSSFTGATEAFF. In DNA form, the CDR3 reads TGTGCCAGCAGCTCATTCACAGGGGCCACTGAAGCTTTCTTT.